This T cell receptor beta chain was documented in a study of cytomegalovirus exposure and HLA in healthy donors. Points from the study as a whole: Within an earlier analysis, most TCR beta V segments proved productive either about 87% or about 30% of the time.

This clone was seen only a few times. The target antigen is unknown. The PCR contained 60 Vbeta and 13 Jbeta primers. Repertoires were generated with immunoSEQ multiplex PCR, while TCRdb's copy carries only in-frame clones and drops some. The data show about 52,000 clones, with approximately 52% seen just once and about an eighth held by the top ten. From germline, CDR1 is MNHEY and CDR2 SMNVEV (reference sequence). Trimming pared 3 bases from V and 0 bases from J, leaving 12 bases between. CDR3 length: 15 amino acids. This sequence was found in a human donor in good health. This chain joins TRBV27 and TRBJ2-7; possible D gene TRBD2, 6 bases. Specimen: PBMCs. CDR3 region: CASSFERVSSYEQYF. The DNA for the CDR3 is TGTGCCAGCAGTTTTGAGCGGGTGAGCTCCTACGAGCAGTACTTC.